This T cell receptor (beta chain) emerged from a study of post-analysis software for immune sequencing data. Study context: Recorded disease courses covered relapsing-remitting, secondary progressive and progressive-relapsing multiple sclerosis. Some patients had no subtype annotation. Study-wide results and caveats: When the samples were clustered directly with F measure, those that had been prepared in the same batch showed strong co-clustering. Among roughly 5 TRBV segments more frequent in patients than controls were TRBV5-6, TRBV5-1 and TRBV20-1.

Unique molecular identifiers were present in the TCR beta cDNA libraries. MiXCR was run by TCRdb on the PCR reads, yielding one entry per CDR3 protein. The data contain 450,000 to 650,000 distinct CDR3 sequences, roughly two fifths of them seen just once; the ten biggest clones take up roughly 1.7%. Germline lookup yields CDR1 MNHNY and CDR2 SVGAGI (reference sequence). This CDR3 contains 14 residues. Trimming cost V 8 bases and J 1 base; bases outside gene matches: 5. Regarding this clonotype: Antigen unknown.

The sequence derives from a girl under 18 with multiple sclerosis. The V call is TRBV6-6, the J call TRBJ2-5; 9 bases line up with TRBD2. Sequenced input: blood. CDR3 residues: CASGAGGFQETQYF. CDR3 DNA: TGTGCCAGCGGGGCGGGGGGGTTCCAAGAGACCCAGTACTTC.